This TCR beta chain is from a study of blood T cells in healthy people across ages (dated by TCRdb to the mid-2010s). Turning to the overall study: In model experiments, template switching captured roughly one uniquely barcoded TCR beta cDNA molecule for every two T cells. Using deep sequencing normalized with unique cDNA molecular identifiers, the study measured how TCR beta repertoire diversity changes with age. Donors were grouped into four age groups: young (average approximately 15 years), middle-aged (approximately 41), aged (about 59) and long-lived (roughly 80). To avoid experimental bias, donors of different ages were spread randomly across the sequencing lanes. Two additional independent replicas of 1 million unique cDNA reads from the same blood draw were analyzed for two donors (one aged 18 to 29 and one aged 80 or older). Overall study results and their limits: There was a strong correlation between observed TCR beta diversity and the percentage of naive T cells measured by flow cytometry. The long-lived group showed more naive CD4+ T cells, fewer expanded clones and increased TCR diversity than the aged group, suggesting age selection. Observed TCR beta diversity per million T cells fell roughly linearly with age, and a significant reduction was already apparent by age about 43. Estimates of total diversity based on one million sequenced T cells were considered lower bounds and underestimates. Because profiling used bulk unsorted PBMCs, naive and antigen-experienced compartments could not be compared conclusively. Because the CMV infection status of the donors was unknown, age-related changes in expanded clonotypes may potentially have been confounded.

Worth noting for this clonotype: Its cognate antigen has yet to be identified. No base quality information exists; no much larger clone differs at one position.

The germline V gene specifies SGHTA as CDR1 and FQGTGA as CDR2. Trimming takes 2 bases from V and 3 bases from J, and the germline ends sit 7 bases apart. Reading from cysteine to phenylalanine, the CDR3 counts 13 amino acids. Just the 39-base CDR3 DNA is kept, in frame starting at base 1. The donors were some 39 Caucasian individuals from Russia, aged 6 to 90 years, who were systemically healthy. Ten milliliters of peripheral blood were drawn from each donor into EDTA-treated Vacutainer tubes. PBMCs were isolated by Ficoll-Paque density-gradient centrifugation, with at least 7 million obtained per sample. Total RNA, at least 6 micrograms per sample, was extracted from PBMCs with Trizol reagent. The percentages of naive CD45RAhigh/CD27high T cells were determined by flow cytometry on a PBMC aliquot from every donor. Library prep was done by 5' RACE. Sequencing was performed on an Illumina HiSeq 2500. A second about 7 to 11 cycle PCR used a sample-barcoded 5' primer and a J-beta primer mix. A unique molecular identifier was introduced onto each TCR beta cDNA molecule by a template-switch 5' adaptor carrying 12 random nucleotides. At least 2.5 million CDR3-containing paired-end reads were obtained from each sample. First-strand cDNA synthesis was performed from all RNA using the Mint cDNA synthesis kit, with priming by a TRBC-specific oligonucleotide. Following uracil-DNA glycosylase treatment, a first 18-cycle PCR with universal primers M1SS and BC2_uni_R was performed on all cDNA. In the paper's pipeline: Normalization of each sample was performed by random selection of 1 million high-quality reads, each carrying a distinct molecular identifier. Reads with shared molecular identifiers were discarded instead of being binned into consensus sequences. MiTCR, run with a Q25 quality threshold and the strictest error-elimination algorithm, handled CDR3 identification, clonotype clustering and error correction. A nonparametric unseen species model with Euler transformation was used to estimate a lower bound on total TCR beta diversity. TCRdb's own reprocessing of the public reads used fastp at Q25 and MiXCR and kept productive beta chains. Under each unique CDR3 protein, matching rows form one entry showing the most common genes and DNA. Clone size and V and J calls follow TCRdb, not the original study. The sample yields 800,000 or so distinct CDR3 sequences; 35% to 50% were counted once. In total, the top ten clones hold around a sixth of the sample.

The sample comprised blood. The sequence joins TRBV7-3 to TRBJ2-5; TRBD2 is a weak D gene call, 5 bases matching. This clonotype was obtained from a man older than 75 in good health. The DNA sequence is given as TGTGCCAGCAGCTTATACGGGGAAGAGACCCAGTACTTC. The resulting protein is CASSLYGEETQYF.